This is a list of T cell receptor beta chains from one sample in a study of regulatory T cells in long-lasting Graves disease. One entry per CDR3 protein results from TCRdb running MiXCR on the multiplex PCR reads. The data contain under 350,000 distinct CDR3 sequences, approximately 20% of them seen just once; the ten biggest clones take up 56%. The starting material was peripheral blood mononuclear cells (PBMCs), obtained when the disease was refractory, from a patient treated with antithyroid drugs. The receptor source for this set is a female donor with Graves disease. CDR3s leave out the opening cysteine and the closing phenylalanine or tryptophan. Fields, in order: J gene, V gene, CDR3 protein.

>TRBJ1-1|TRBV9
ASSQGVEMNTEAF
>TRBJ2-7|TRBV29-1
SVVVDSYEQY
>TRBJ2-7|TRBV20-1
SATYAETYEQY
>TRBJ1-6|TRBV7-2
ASRPFPGQSVSSYNSPLH
>TRBJ2-5|TRBV20-1
SARDMEEAGVIETQY
>TRBJ2-7|TRBV27
ASSPWAGTGVYEQY
>TRBJ1-4|TRBV30
AWSVVRREEKLF
>TRBJ2-4|TRBV19
ASSIFGGGVKNIQY
>TRBJ1-4|TRBV10-3
AISESAGLVEKLF
>TRBJ2-7|TRBV6-5
ASSSYRDRAYEQY
>TRBJ1-4|TRBV28
ASSPWGATNEKLF
>TRBJ1-4|TRBV5-6
ASSLLRATNEKLF
>TRBJ1-2|TRBV27
ASSTRDRGAYGYT
>TRBJ2-7|TRBV28
ASSLGLPYEQY
>TRBJ1-4|TRBV6-1
ASSQPPEGVEKLF
>TRBJ1-4|TRBV28
ASRRTGRGLNEKLF
>TRBJ2-7|TRBV27
ASSRTSAPSYEQY
>TRBJ2-7|TRBV18
ASSPSRDSYEQY
>TRBJ1-6|TRBV9
ASSVGATQGGISPLH